Listed below are T cell receptor beta chains from one sample, sequenced in a study of Graves' ophthalmopathy and Graves' hyperthyroidism. Using its own MiXCR run on the multiplex PCR reads, TCRdb lists one record per CDR3 protein. The sample contains roughly 60,000 distinct CDR3 sequences, approximately 47% of which appear only once. Sequencing was done on a sample of peripheral blood. All receptors come from an adult woman with Graves' ophthalmopathy. Each CDR3 is given with its conserved first and last residue. D genes are given only for firm matches. Rows may omit the clone size; those that give it use once, few, many or a size class.

v_call: TRBV20-1; clone_size: .; d_call: TRBD2; j_call: TRBJ2-6; cdr3_aa: CSARGAGGLDVLTF; cdr3_nt: TGCAGTGCTAGAGGCGCGGGAGGGCTCGACGTCCTGACTTTC
v_call: TRBV29-1; clone_size: many; d_call: TRBD2; j_call: TRBJ2-3; cdr3_aa: CSVFSLAASTDTQYF; cdr3_nt: TGCAGCGTCTTTTCACTAGCGGCAAGCACAGATACGCAGTATTTT
v_call: TRBV12-3/TRBV12-4; clone_size: many; d_call: .; j_call: TRBJ2-7; cdr3_aa: CASSPPRRTYEQYF; cdr3_nt: TGTGCCAGCAGTCCCCCCAGGAGAACCTACGAGCAGTACTTC
v_call: TRBV7-3; clone_size: once; d_call: TRBD2; j_call: TRBJ2-3; cdr3_aa: CASSQSLAVHNEQYF; cdr3_nt: TGTGCCAGCAGCCAATCGCTAGCGGTCCACAATGAGCAGTATTTT
v_call: TRBV5-1; clone_size: .; d_call: TRBD2; j_call: TRBJ2-2; cdr3_aa: CASSWEGAGELFF; cdr3_nt: TGCGCCAGCAGCTGGGAGGGCGCCGGGGAGCTGTTTTTT
v_call: TRBV14; clone_size: many; d_call: TRBD2; j_call: TRBJ2-7; cdr3_aa: CASSQTGGYEQYF; cdr3_nt: TGTGCCAGCAGCCAAACGGGGGGCTACGAGCAGTACTTC
v_call: TRBV5-1; clone_size: .; d_call: TRBD2; j_call: TRBJ2-1; cdr3_aa: CASSPGALAGTYNEQFF; cdr3_nt: TGCGCCAGCAGCCCCGGAGCGCTAGCGGGGACGTACAATGAGCAGTTCTTC
v_call: TRBV5-1; clone_size: many; d_call: TRBD2; j_call: TRBJ2-7; cdr3_aa: CASSPAGGRNEQYF; cdr3_nt: TGCGCCAGCAGCCCAGCGGGAGGAAGGAACGAGCAGTACTTC
v_call: TRBV7-2; clone_size: medium-sized; d_call: .; j_call: TRBJ2-7; cdr3_aa: CASSRIGEQYF; cdr3_nt: TGTGCCAGCAGCCGAATAGGCGAGCAGTACTTC
v_call: TRBV19; clone_size: .; d_call: .; j_call: TRBJ2-1; cdr3_aa: CASSIPGGTDTQFF; cdr3_nt: TGTGCCAGTAGTATCCCCGGGGGCACAGATACGCAGTTCTTC
v_call: TRBV7-2; clone_size: .; d_call: .; j_call: TRBJ1-5; cdr3_aa: CASSLGPGQAGNQPQHF; cdr3_nt: TGTGCCAGCAGCTTAGGCCCAGGCCAGGCGGGCAATCAGCCCCAGCATTTT
v_call: TRBV2; clone_size: .; d_call: .; j_call: TRBJ1-4; cdr3_aa: CASSGSRSLNEKLFF; cdr3_nt: TGTGCCAGCAGTGGGAGTCGTTCCCTTAATGAAAAACTGTTTTTT
v_call: TRBV27; clone_size: .; d_call: TRBD2; j_call: TRBJ2-3; cdr3_aa: CASSLGGLAGGEDTRYF; cdr3_nt: TGTGCCAGCAGCTTAGGGGGGCTAGCGGGAGGCGAGGATACGCGGTATTTT
v_call: TRBV6-1; clone_size: .; d_call: .; j_call: TRBJ2-7; cdr3_aa: CASTQGQHERYF; cdr3_nt: TGTGCCAGCACTCAGGGTCAGCACGAGCGGTACTTC
v_call: TRBV20-1; clone_size: .; d_call: TRBD2; j_call: TRBJ2-3; cdr3_aa: CSARVLAGEADTQYF; cdr3_nt: TGCAGTGCTAGAGTGCTAGCGGGAGAGGCAGATACGCAGTATTTT
v_call: TRBV20-1; clone_size: .; d_call: TRBD1; j_call: TRBJ2-2; cdr3_aa: CSAATGVWELFF; cdr3_nt: TGCAGCGCCGCCACAGGGGTCTGGGAGCTGTTTTTT
v_call: TRBV5-4; clone_size: many; d_call: TRBD1; j_call: TRBJ2-4; cdr3_aa: CASSDYGQGGKNIQYF; cdr3_nt: TGTGCCAGCAGCGATTATGGACAGGGCGGCAAAAACATTCAGTACTTC
v_call: TRBV10-3; clone_size: .; d_call: TRBD2; j_call: TRBJ2-1; cdr3_aa: CAISESSGRGSSYNEQFF; cdr3_nt: TGTGCCATCAGTGAGTCGAGCGGGAGGGGGAGCTCCTACAATGAGCAGTTCTTC
v_call: TRBV28; clone_size: many; d_call: .; j_call: TRBJ1-4; cdr3_aa: CASMEGRSEKLFF; cdr3_nt: TGTGCCAGCATGGAGGGGAGGAGTGAAAAACTGTTTTTT
v_call: TRBV7-9; clone_size: .; d_call: .; j_call: TRBJ2-1; cdr3_aa: CASRPLLGGDRSYNEQFF; cdr3_nt: TGTGCCAGCCGCCCCTTACTGGGTGGGGATAGGTCCTACAATGAGCAGTTCTTC
v_call: TRBV13; clone_size: many; d_call: .; j_call: TRBJ2-7; cdr3_aa: CASSFLGETYEQYF; cdr3_nt: TGTGCCAGCAGCTTCTTGGGGGAAACCTACGAGCAGTACTTC
v_call: TRBV29-1; clone_size: .; d_call: TRBD1; j_call: TRBJ1-2; cdr3_aa: CSVGQGEHGYTF; cdr3_nt: TGCAGCGTTGGACAGGGGGAGCATGGCTACACCTTC
v_call: TRBV10-3; clone_size: .; d_call: TRBD2; j_call: TRBJ2-7; cdr3_aa: CAISEGLAGAYEQYF; cdr3_nt: TGTGCCATCAGTGAAGGACTAGCGGGAGCCTACGAGCAGTACTTC
v_call: TRBV5-6; clone_size: many; d_call: TRBD2; j_call: TRBJ2-5; cdr3_aa: CASSYGTSGARETQYF; cdr3_nt: TGTGCCAGCAGCTACGGGACTAGCGGGGCTAGAGAGACCCAGTACTTC
v_call: TRBV29-1; clone_size: many; d_call: .; j_call: TRBJ1-1; cdr3_aa: CSGGGGRVNTEAFF; cdr3_nt: TGCAGCGGGGGCGGGGGGCGGGTGAACACTGAAGCTTTCTTT
v_call: TRBV20-1; clone_size: .; d_call: .; j_call: TRBJ1-1; cdr3_aa: CSARDSGGSDAEAFF; cdr3_nt: TGCAGTGCTAGAGATTCCGGGGGATCGGACGCTGAAGCTTTCTTT
v_call: TRBV10-3; clone_size: many; d_call: TRBD1; j_call: TRBJ1-1; cdr3_aa: CAISEWAGGTEAFF; cdr3_nt: TGTGCCATCAGTGAATGGGCAGGGGGGACTGAAGCTTTCTTT
v_call: TRBV28; clone_size: many; d_call: TRBD1; j_call: TRBJ2-5; cdr3_aa: CASTRATGVETQYF; cdr3_nt: TGTGCCAGCACCAGGGCGACAGGGGTGGAGACCCAGTACTTC
v_call: TRBV5-1; clone_size: many; d_call: .; j_call: TRBJ2-6; cdr3_aa: CASSLGSGANVLTF; cdr3_nt: TGCGCCAGCAGCTTGGGCTCTGGGGCCAACGTCCTGACTTTC
v_call: TRBV6-2/TRBV6-3; clone_size: many; d_call: .; j_call: TRBJ2-1; cdr3_aa: CATSRNRPSYNEQFF; cdr3_nt: TGTGCCACCAGCCGTAATCGGCCCTCCTACAATGAGCAGTTCTTC
v_call: TRBV19; clone_size: many; d_call: TRBD1; j_call: TRBJ1-1; cdr3_aa: CASSGQGRTLNTEAFF; cdr3_nt: TGTGCCAGTAGTGGACAGGGACGGACCTTGAACACTGAAGCTTTCTTT
v_call: TRBV20-1; clone_size: .; d_call: .; j_call: TRBJ2-3; cdr3_aa: CSATGQLPRSDTQYF; cdr3_nt: TGCAGTGCTACTGGACAGTTGCCCCGCTCAGATACGCAGTATTTC